These 21 T cell receptor beta chains came from one sample sequenced in a study of neurological immune-mediated disorders. Time point reported: longitudinal time-point 3. Via MiXCR, TCRdb re-called the 5' RACE reads, giving one row per CDR3 protein. The sample records tens of thousands of distinct CDR3 sequences, roughly 4.3% being singletons. What was sequenced was PBMCs. The source is a woman aged 60 to 75 with multiple sclerosis.

This clonotype was observed at least ten times. This chain uses TRBV4-2 with TRBJ2-7; D ambiguous. The germline V and J ends were trimmed by 1 base and 3 bases, with 16 bases remaining between them. From germline, CDR1 is LGHNA and CDR2 YNFKEQ. This CDR3 has 16 residues. The CDR3 sequence is CASSQATVGFDYEQYF. CDR3 DNA sequence: TGTGCCAGCAGCCAAGCCACGGTGGGTTTTGACTACGAGCAGTACTTC.

The sample holds many counts of this clonotype. The rearrangement links TRBV7-6 to TRBJ2-5, with 11 bases aligning to TRBD2. CDR1 is SGHVS and CDR2 is FNYEAQ in the germline V gene. The J segment lost 5 bases and the V segment lost 5 bases, leaving 7 bases of the junction unmatched. The CDR3 totals 15 residues. CDR3 nucleotides: TGTGCCAGCAGCCCACGACTAGCGGGGAGCGAGACCCAGTACTTC. It encodes CASSPRLAGSETQYF.

There are many counts of this clonotype. The chain carries TRBV20-1 and TRBJ1-2; 9 bases are a match to TRBD1. V lost 1 base, J lost 4 bases, and 22 bases stayed unmatched. Germline V gene data show CDR1 as DFQATT and CDR2 as SNEGSKA (reference sequence). The CDR3 loop spans 20 amino acids. The CDR3 DNA reads as TGCAGTGCTAGAGCCCGGACAGGGGAAACTGGAAATAAATGGGCCTATGGCTACACCTTC. It yields the protein CSARARTGETGNKWAYGYTF.

This clonotype was detected a few times. The V gene is TRBV5-1, the J gene TRBJ2-2; tentatively, D is TRBD1 (6 bases). Trimming removed 4 bases at V and 4 bases at J, with 11 bases between. The CDR3 totals 14 residues. CDR1 SGHRS and CDR2 YFSETQ come from the germline V gene. The DNA for the CDR3 is TGCGCCAGCAGCAGGGGGAGTGGCACCGGGGAGCTGTTTTTT. Translation: CASSRGSGTGELFF.

This clonotype has at least ten counts. The CDR3 DNA reads TGTGCCAGCAGCCAAGATCGGGGACAGGGTATTTCCCAGTACTTC. Its translation is CASSQDRGQGISQYF. The chain combines TRBV3-1 with TRBJ2-5; 9 bases are shared with TRBD1. There are 15 residues in the CDR3. V lost 0 bases to trimming and J lost 9 bases; unmatched junction nucleotides: 8. Germline V CDR1 and CDR2: LGHDT, YNNKEL (reference sequence).

The sample holds many counts of this clonotype. The gene calls are TRBV4-1 and TRBJ1-5; 8 nucleotides match TRBD1. The V gene end was trimmed by 4 bases and the J gene end by 0 bases; junction bases not matched to a gene: 17. CDR3 length equals 20 residues. CDR1 is MGHRA, CDR2 YSYEKL, per germline. This CDR3 is CASSLDPRGPQLISNQPQHF. CDR3 nucleotides: TGCGCCAGCAGCCTCGACCCCAGGGGGCCGCAACTTATTAGCAATCAGCCCCAGCATTTT.

This clonotype was seen more than once but under ten times. The chain recombines TRBV5-1 with TRBJ1-4; 8 bases fit TRBD1. This CDR3 comprises 16 residues. From germline, CDR1 is SGHRS and CDR2 YFSETQ. The ends lost 0 bases at V and 7 bases at J; junction bases unmatched: 8. The chain's CDR3 is CASSLDTGGRGEKLFF. The CDR3 nucleotides are TGCGCCAGCAGCTTGGACACAGGGGGACGGGGTGAAAAACTGTTTTTT.

This clonotype has ten or more counts. The rearrangement uses TRBV28 and TRBJ1-4; no definite D call. The V gene lost 7 bases and the J gene lost 6 bases, with 18 bases spanning the gap. Germline CDR1 is MDHEN and CDR2 is SYDVKM. The CDR3 is made up of 15 amino acids. The CDR3 region has the DNA TGTGCCAGCACCCCCGGTGGAATCCGGTATGAAAAACTGTTTTTT. Protein: CASTPGGIRYEKLFF.

There are many counts of this clonotype. This rearrangement joins TRBV5-5 to TRBJ1-1, with a tentative D call TRBD1 (6 bases). CDR3 length: 14 amino acids. Trimming left V 0 bases short and J 5 bases short, with 11 bases between. CDR1 and CDR2 from the germline V gene are SGHKS and YYEKEE (reference sequence). The CDR3 nucleotides are TGTGCCAGCAGCTTGGGCAGGGGTTGGACTGAAGCTTTCTTT. It codes for CASSLGRGWTEAFF.

This clonotype showed up many times. This rearrangement joins TRBV20-1 to TRBJ2-5; 7 positions agree with TRBD2. The length of the CDR3 is 12 residues. Per the germline V gene, CDR1 is DFQATT and CDR2 is SNEGSKA (reference sequence). The ends lost 6 bases at V and 2 bases at J; junction bases unmatched: 3. In DNA, the CDR3 is TGCAGTGCCCAGCGGGAACAAGAGACCCAGTACTTC. Amino acid sequence: CSAQREQETQYF.

This clonotype showed up many times. The chain links TRBV5-1 to TRBJ1-1; D is uncertain. V was trimmed by 3 bases and J by 2 bases, leaving 8 bases between them. Germline V lookup: CDR1 SGHRS, CDR2 YFSETQ. The CDR3 is made up of 13 amino acids. The CDR3 loop reads CASSSDGNTEAFF. The CDR3 DNA sequence: TGCGCCAGCAGCTCGGACGGAAACACTGAAGCTTTCTTT.

This clonotype was recorded at least ten times. The chain joins TRBV5-1 to TRBJ2-7; 7 positions match TRBD1. The V segment lost 4 bases and the J segment 2 bases; nucleotides outside the gene matches: 6. Germline CDR1 reads SGHRS; CDR2 reads YFSETQ. The CDR3 has 14 residues. The CDR3 region is CASSDPGQTYEQYF. CDR3 DNA: TGCGCCAGCAGCGACCCGGGACAGACCTACGAGCAGTACTTC.

This clonotype was observed once. The rearrangement links TRBV6-6 to TRBJ2-7; perhaps TRBD2 as D (5 bases). V lost 4 bases and J lost 6, with 13 bases in between. Germline CDR1 reads MNHNY; CDR2 reads SVGAGI (reference sequence). CDR3 length: 13 amino acids. CDR3 DNA: TGTGCCAGCAGTTGCCAAGACGGAGGCGAGCAGTACTTC. Protein: CASSCQDGGEQYF.

There are many counts of this clonotype. The chain couples TRBV7-6 to TRBJ2-5; 8 nucleotides line up with TRBD1. Per the germline V gene, CDR1 is SGHVS and CDR2 is FNYEAQ. This CDR3 comprises 13 residues. V lost 5 bases, J lost 5 bases, and 4 bases stayed unmatched. In DNA form, the CDR3 reads TGTGCCAGCAGCACCAACAGGGGGGAGACCCAGTACTTC. This codes for CASSTNRGETQYF.

This clonotype was seen at least ten times. The V gene is TRBV20-1, the J gene TRBJ2-2; D tentatively fits TRBD1 or TRBD2 (6 bases each). CDR1 DFQATT and CDR2 SNEGSKA come from the germline V gene (reference sequence). Trimming shortened V by 3 bases and J by 0 bases, and 14 bases separated the two germline ends. The CDR3 spans 16 residues. CDR3 nucleotide sequence: TGCAGTGCTAGTGATGAAGGGGGGCCGAACACCGGGGAGCTGTTTTTT. Its translation: CSASDEGGPNTGELFF.

This clonotype occurred many times. The gene calls are TRBV7-9 and TRBJ2-7; D assignment may be TRBD1 or TRBD2 (6 bases each). V lost 1 base and J lost 12, with 13 bases in between. The V gene's germline CDR1 is SEHNR and CDR2 FQNEAQ (reference sequence). The CDR3 is made up of 12 amino acids. CDR3 loop: CASSLDLGGPYF. In nucleotides, the CDR3 is TGTGCCAGCAGCTTAGATCTGGGGGGCCCGTACTTC.

Many counts were recorded for this clonotype. The chain combines TRBV4-2 with TRBJ1-1; a weak D match, TRBD1 (6 bases). CDR1 and CDR2 (germline): LGHNA, YNFKEQ. The CDR3 loop spans 16 amino acids. The ends were cut back, 2 bases at V and 6 bases at J, with 19 bases in the middle. The CDR3 loop is CASSQSWGAEGAEAFF. As DNA, the CDR3 is TGTGCCAGCAGCCAATCGTGGGGGGCGGAAGGCGCTGAAGCTTTCTTT.

This clonotype was recorded many times. V and J are TRBV6-4 and TRBJ2-1; 9 nucleotides line up with TRBD1. The CDR3 has 17 amino acids. J lost 7 bases, V lost 3 bases, and 13 bases had no gene match. In germline, CDR1 is MRHNA, CDR2 SNTAGT. CDR3 sequence (DNA): TGTGCCAGCAGTGATAGGGGGCCGGGACAGGGCGCGAATGAGCAGTTCTTC. This gives the protein CASSDRGPGQGANEQFF.

This clonotype was detected ten times or more. This chain joins TRBV7-8 and TRBJ1-6, with 7 bases fitting TRBD1. V trimming: 2 bases; J trimming: 8 bases; junction bases outside the gene matches: 9. The CDR3 covers 16 residues. Germline V gives CDR1 SGHVS, CDR2 FQNEAQ. CDR3 bases: TGTGCCAGCAGCTTACAGGGGGGGTGGATAGATTCACCCCTCCACTTT. The encoded protein is CASSLQGGWIDSPLHF.

This clonotype was detected only a few times. The chain links TRBV18 to TRBJ2-3, with D unclear. V was pared by 1 base and J by 4 bases, with 9 bases between. The CDR3 length is 14 residues. CDR1 and CDR2 (germline): KGHSH, LQKENI. The CDR3 DNA reads TGTGCCAGCTCACCACTGGAATCGGCAGATACGCAGTATTTT. Translation gives CASSPLESADTQYF.

Many counts were recorded for this clonotype. The chain couples TRBV20-1 to TRBJ1-5, with D hard to call. V gave up 6 bases and J gave up 0 bases, with 12 bases separating them. The CDR3 covers 14 residues. From germline, CDR1 is DFQATT and CDR2 SNEGSKA (reference sequence). The CDR3 bases are TGCAGTGCAAGTTCGGCCTATAGCAATCAGCCCCAGCATTTT. It codes for CSASSAYSNQPQHF.